The clone carrying this T cell receptor beta chain has only a few counts. Clones were sequenced by immunoSEQ multiplex PCR, and TCRdb holds only the in-frame ones, with some missing. The sample yields about 270,000 clones, more than 80% seen once. Donors were grouped by their self-reported clinical history. This specimen comes from a study of blood T cell repertoires in COVID-19. Study context: Acute and convalescent COVID-19 samples came from the United States, Italy and Spain.

The TCR comes from a woman in her 30s with acute COVID-19. Sequenced material: PBMCs or T cells enriched from blood (not recorded which).

The CDR3: CASSVQGQGTEQYF. The CDR3 DNA is TGTGCCAGCAGTGTGCAGGGACAGGGCACCGAGCAGTACTTC. This rearrangement joins TRBV2 to TRBJ2-7, with TRBD1 identical over 9 bases. After removal of 4 bases from V and 6 bases from J, the junction contained 7 bases not matched to a gene. The CDR3 covers 14 residues. CDR1 SNHLY and CDR2 FYNNEI come from the germline V gene.